Listed below are T cell receptor beta chains from one sample, sequenced in a study of T cells after posttransplantation cyclophosphamide. Using immunoSEQ multiplex PCR, the repertoire was profiled, and TCRdb retains in-frame clones only, with some absent. The repertoire holds 11,000 to 15,000 clones, with around four fifths as singletons. The material sequenced was memory CD4+ T cells sorted from PBMCs. The origin of the receptors is a man aged 50-60 years. The CDR3 runs from the conserved cysteine through the conserved F or W.

V gene,J gene,CDR3 protein
TRBV4-3,TRBJ1-2,CASSQSPTGYYGYTF
TRBV19,TRBJ1-5,CASSMGQPNQPQHF
TRBV5-4,TRBJ1-1,CASSWGTRDTEAFF
TRBV29-1,TRBJ1-2,CSAGDLKGGNYGYTF
TRBV5-1,TRBJ2-1,CASSRDYEQFF
TRBV2,TRBJ1-5,CASSLGVRQPQHF
TRBV5-1,TRBJ2-5,CASSSGSAGVRETQYF
TRBV9,TRBJ2-5,CASSVTGTKGETQYF
TRBV5-1,TRBJ1-1,CASSLDTMNTEAFF
TRBV6-6,TRBJ2-2,CASRADTGELFF
TRBV18,TRBJ1-1,CASSPVRDLNTEAFF
TRBV9,TRBJ2-7,CASKHPRTSGNSYEQYF
TRBV7-6,TRBJ2-7,CASSLARGSEQYF
TRBV6-6,TRBJ2-5,CAPSPTSGAKETQYF
TRBV7-9,TRBJ2-7,CASSLAQGKQYF
TRBV6-1,TRBJ1-1,CASSPVDRYTEAFF
TRBV19,TRBJ2-7,CASSYRGRSEQYF
TRBV29-1,TRBJ2-5,CSTTSGQETQYF
TRBV7-9,TRBJ2-5,CASSLWGGETQYF
TRBV25-1,TRBJ2-7,CASLGTVNSYEQYF
TRBV7-9,TRBJ1-1,CASSIMTGNTEAFF
TRBV11-3,TRBJ2-7,CASSSRLAGTYEQYF